These 29 T cell receptor beta chains came from one sample sequenced in a study of spatial heterogeneity in lung cancer. General observations from the study: Intratumoral expanded alpha and beta TCR counts were found to track tumor mutation counts.

Each CDR3 protein gets one entry after TCRdb re-called the 5' RACE reads with MiXCR. The sample consists of over 5,500 distinct CDR3 sequences, about 14% of them appearing once. What these receptors recognize is not known. As to time point: sample taken at primary tumor resection. This specimen consisted of lung tumor tissue, obtained at surgery. These TCRs come from a male donor with early-stage non-small cell lung cancer.

This clonotype is judged medium-sized. This chain joins TRBV4-2 and TRBJ2-2, with D uncertain. From germline, CDR1 is LGHNA and CDR2 YNFKEQ. Trimming left V 4 bases short and J 4 bases short, with 10 bases between. The CDR3 is made up of 14 amino acids. CDR3 amino acids: CASSPGASTGELFF. CDR3 in DNA: TGTGCCAGCAGCCCCGGCGCGAGCACCGGGGAGCTGTTTTTT.

This chain uses TRBV11-2 with TRBJ1-2, with 7 bases fitting TRBD1. Germline trimming cut 1 base from V and 5 bases from J; bases unmatched to any gene: 7. Germline assignment: CDR1 SGHAT and CDR2 FQNNGV. The CDR3 runs to 15 residues. CDR3 bases: TGTGCCAGCAGCTTAGTGCCAGGGGGTTTGTATGGCTACACCTTC. As protein: CASSLVPGGLYGYTF.

This clonotype came up many times. The gene calls are TRBV7-2 and TRBJ1-2; TRBD1 matches 11 bases. This CDR3 spans 15 amino acids. Germline V lookup: CDR1 SGHTA, CDR2 FQGNSA. V trimming: 2 bases; J trimming: 7 bases; junction bases outside the gene matches: 6. In DNA form, the CDR3 reads TGTGCCAGCAGCTTATTCGGACAGGGGGCGACTGGCTACACCTTC. Translated, it gives CASSLFGQGATGYTF.

This clonotype was detected ten times or more. The CDR3: CSAAGVDDTQYF. The CDR3 nucleotides are TGCAGTGCTGCCGGAGTGGACGATACGCAGTATTTT. The V gene is TRBV20-1, the J gene TRBJ2-3; D unresolved. This CDR3 has 12 amino acids. V was shortened by 5 bases and J by 6 bases, with 12 bases between the two germline ends. Germline assignment: CDR1 DFQATT and CDR2 SNEGSKA (reference sequence).

The V call is TRBV6-2 or TRBV6-3, the J call TRBJ1-5, with 10 positions matching TRBD1. The CDR3 has 15 residues. Trimming removed 6 bases from V and 4 bases from J; junction bases left unmatched: 6. In germline, CDR1 is MNHEY, CDR2 SVGEGT. The CDR3, as DNA: TGTGCCAGCAGAGCCTCGGGACAGGGGAATCAGCCCCAGCATTTT. Translation: CASRASGQGNQPQHF.

Sample share makes this clonotype medium-sized. V usage is TRBV18 and J usage is TRBJ2-4; 9 bases agree with TRBD1. There are 15 residues in the CDR3. V lost 4 bases to trimming and J lost 1 base; unmatched junction nucleotides: 2. The germline V gene has CDR1 KGHSH and CDR2 LQKENI. The CDR3 coding sequence is TGTGCCAGCTCACGGACAGGGGAGGCCAAAAACATTCAGTACTTC. Protein product: CASSRTGEAKNIQYF.

This clonotype is classed as medium-sized. This chain uses TRBV25-1 with TRBJ2-1; D possibly corresponds to TRBD2 (6 bases). The CDR3 is 13 amino acids. In germline, CDR1 is MGHDK, CDR2 SYGVNS. The V gene lost 2 bases and the J gene lost 9 bases, with 11 bases spanning the gap. The CDR3 loop reads CASSEQGGSEQFF. CDR3 coding DNA: TGTGCCAGCAGTGAACAGGGAGGTAGTGAGCAGTTCTTC.

The V gene is TRBV24-1, the J gene TRBJ2-2, with D possibly being TRBD1 (5 bases). The CDR3 runs to 14 residues. Germline lookup yields CDR1 KGHDR and CDR2 SFDVKD. V was cut by 5 bases and J by 4 bases, with 10 bases left in between. CDR3 sequence reads: CATSVAGRTGELFF. Here the CDR3 DNA reads TGTGCCACCAGTGTTGCAGGGCGCACCGGGGAGCTGTTTTTT.

V usage is TRBV10-2 and J usage is TRBJ2-1, with D perhaps assigned TRBD1 or TRBD2 (5 bases each). Trimming removed 6 bases at V and 7 bases at J, with 16 bases between. Germline V gene data show CDR1 as WSHSY and CDR2 as SAAADI. The CDR3 has 14 residues. The CDR3 coding sequence is TGCGCCAGCAGAGCCGGGGCCACGACGAATGAGCAGTTCTTC. Its translation: CASRAGATTNEQFF.

This clonotype was seen ten or more times. This chain joins TRBV27 and TRBJ2-1; 16 bases agree with TRBD2. With V trimmed by 2 bases and J by 8 bases, 15 bases remained unmatched. The CDR3 contains 20 residues. Germline loops: CDR1 MNHEY, CDR2 SMNVEV (reference sequence). In nucleotides, the CDR3 is TGTGCCAGCAGTTTAGGACCGGGACTAGCGGGAGGGCCCCGGTGGGATGAGCAGTTCTTC. This encodes CASSLGPGLAGGPRWDEQFF.

The gene calls are TRBV20-1 and TRBJ1-1; D not resolved. V dropped 6 bases and J dropped 5 bases, with 16 bases sitting between them. Germline V gene lookup returns CDR1 DFQATT and CDR2 SNEGSKA (reference sequence). The length of the CDR3 is 13 residues. The CDR3 sequence: CSAPRQDQTEAFF. DNA for the CDR3: TGCAGTGCCCCCCGTCAAGACCAGACTGAAGCTTTCTTT.

This clonotype was counted at least ten times. This chain uses TRBV28 with TRBJ1-1; weak D call: TRBD1 (6 bases). V was pared by 3 bases and J by 6 bases, with 14 bases between. Germline V gene data show CDR1 as MDHEN and CDR2 as SYDVKM. This CDR3 spans 14 amino acids. This CDR3 reads CASSFGGPPAEAFF. As DNA, the CDR3 is TGTGCCAGCAGTTTCGGGGGCCCCCCGGCTGAAGCTTTCTTT.

This clonotype is medium-sized by share. This chain uses TRBV6-6 with TRBJ1-5; D is uncertain. This CDR3 contains 14 residues. The V gene's germline CDR1 is MNHNY and CDR2 SVGAGI (reference sequence). Trimming shortened V by 2 bases and J by 6 bases, and 11 bases separated the two germline ends. The CDR3 DNA reads as TGTGCCAGCAGTTACGGCCACGGAAGTCAGCCCCAGCATTTT. Translated, it gives CASSYGHGSQPQHF.

This chain uses TRBV7-9 with TRBJ2-2; 7 bases map to TRBD2. This CDR3 is 14 amino acids long. CDR1 is SEHNR, CDR2 FQNEAQ, per germline (reference sequence). V was clipped by 4 bases and J by 6 bases; unmatched bases: 5. CDR3 protein: CASSSRGGAGELFF. The CDR3 DNA follows: TGTGCCAGCAGCTCCCGGGGAGGGGCCGGGGAGCTGTTTTTT.

This clonotype counts as medium-sized. The V and J genes are TRBV28 and TRBJ2-7, with D perhaps TRBD1 (6 bases). Per the germline V gene, CDR1 is MDHEN and CDR2 is SYDVKM. CDR3 length equals 12 residues. The V end lost 4 bases, the J end lost 6 bases, and 10 bases lay between the germline ends. CDR3 in DNA: TGTGCCAGCAGTTCATACAGGGCCGAGCAGTACTTC. Translation: CASSSYRAEQYF.

This clonotype is medium-sized by share. This chain uses TRBV28 with TRBJ2-1; 10 bases agree with TRBD2. Germline trimming cut 6 bases from V and 0 bases from J; bases unmatched to any gene: 8. Germline V gene data show CDR1 as MDHEN and CDR2 as SYDVKM. CDR3 length equals 17 residues. The CDR3 loop is CASRSSGSFSSYNEQFF. CDR3 sequence (DNA): TGTGCCAGCAGATCTAGCGGGAGCTTCAGCTCCTACAATGAGCAGTTCTTC.

By its share, this clonotype is large. The chain links TRBV20-1 to TRBJ1-1; 7 positions match TRBD1. Trimming at V came to 1 base and at J to 6 bases, leaving 14 bases not matched to a gene. Germline V gene sequence: CDR1 DFQATT, CDR2 SNEGSKA (reference sequence). CDR3 length: 16 residues. CDR3 sequence reads: CSARAPSVGTEPEAFF. In DNA form, the CDR3 reads TGCAGTGCTAGAGCTCCTTCGGTAGGGACAGAGCCTGAAGCTTTCTTT.

The gene calls are TRBV20-1 and TRBJ2-5; D perhaps matches TRBD1 (5 bases). V lost 6 bases and J 0 bases, leaving 14 bases between the germline ends. The CDR3 loop spans 14 amino acids. CDR1 and CDR2 (germline): DFQATT, SNEGSKA (reference sequence). The CDR3 nucleotides are TGCAGTGCAAAGGGGCCCGTCTACCAAGAGACCCAGTACTTC. Amino acids: CSAKGPVYQETQYF.

This clonotype is judged medium-sized. V usage is TRBV6-5 and J usage is TRBJ2-7; no clear D. V lost 6 bases and J 0 bases, leaving 9 bases between the germline ends. The CDR3 consists of 13 residues. CDR1 and CDR2 (germline): MNHEY, SVGAGI. CDR3 protein: CASRTGPSYEQYF. CDR3 coding DNA: TGTGCCAGCAGAACCGGGCCCTCCTACGAGCAGTACTTC.

This clonotype counts as medium-sized. V gene TRBV2 combines with J gene TRBJ2-5; 8 bases line up with TRBD2. The CDR3 sequence is 14 residues long. Per the germline V gene, CDR1 is SNHLY and CDR2 is FYNNEI. V shed 4 bases, J shed 3 bases, and the junction held 4 bases outside the gene matches. CDR3 bases: TGTGCCAGCAGTGCAATAGCGGGGAAAGAGACCCAGTACTTC. Its translation: CASSAIAGKETQYF.

This rearrangement joins TRBV5-1 to TRBJ2-1; 8 positions match TRBD1. Germline V gene sequence: CDR1 SGHRS, CDR2 YFSETQ. Trimming removed 2 bases from V and 4 bases from J; junction bases left unmatched: 5. The CDR3 runs 15 residues. Written as DNA, the CDR3 is TGCGCCAGCAGCTTTCAGGGGGCCCCTTACAATGAGCAGTTCTTC. It is translated as CASSFQGAPYNEQFF. The complete variable domain, with remaining parts taken from reference TRBV5-1 and TRBJ2-1, reads KAGVTQTPRYLIKTRGQQVTLSCSPISGHRSVSWYQQTPGQGLQFLFEYFSETQRNKGNFPGRFSGRQFSNSRSEMNVSTLELGDSALYLCASSFQGAPYNEQFFGPGTRLTVL.

This clonotype counts as medium-sized. The chain employs TRBV10-3 and TRBJ1-3; D gene unclear. There are 12 residues in the CDR3. Germline CDR1 is ENHRY and CDR2 is SYGVKD. Trimming left V 3 bases short and J 4 bases short, with 4 bases between. CDR3 protein: CAISDTGNTIYF. The CDR3 nucleotides read TGTGCCATCAGTGACACAGGAAACACCATATATTTT.

This clonotype was recorded many times. This rearrangement joins TRBV5-1 to TRBJ1-1; 7 bases line up with TRBD1. CDR3 length: 18 residues. Unmatched junction bases numbered 11, after V lost 0 bases and J lost 0 bases. Germline CDR1 reads SGHRS; CDR2 reads YFSETQ. The chain's CDR3 is CASSLAPSRTGMNTEAFF. In nucleotides, the CDR3 is TGCGCCAGCAGCTTGGCCCCTAGTAGGACAGGCATGAACACTGAAGCTTTCTTT. Full variable domain (remainder filled in from reference TRBV5-1 and TRBJ1-1): KAGVTQTPRYLIKTRGQQVTLSCSPISGHRSVSWYQQTPGQGLQFLFEYFSETQRNKGNFPGRFSGRQFSNSRSEMNVSTLELGDSALYLCASSLAPSRTGMNTEAFFGQGTRLTVV.

This clonotype was seen ten or more times. This chain connects TRBV27 to TRBJ2-7; 12 nucleotides match TRBD2. The CDR3 has 15 amino acids. Trimming removed 5 bases from V and 4 bases from J; junction bases left unmatched: 6. Per the germline V gene, CDR1 is MNHEY and CDR2 is SMNVEV (reference sequence). CDR3 protein: CASSTLAGGVYEQYF. The DNA of the CDR3 is TGTGCCAGCAGTACCCTAGCGGGGGGGGTTTACGAGCAGTACTTC.

By share of the sample, this clonotype is medium-sized. V is TRBV11-3 and J is TRBJ2-6; TRBD1 matches at 12 bases. The CDR3 covers 17 residues. Germline CDR1 is SGHNT and CDR2 is YENEEA. Trimming at V came to 5 bases and at J to 2 bases, leaving 4 bases not matched to a gene. CDR3 coding DNA: TGTGCCAGCAGCCCGGGACAGGGGGCAGCTGGGGCCAACGTCCTGACTTTC. Translating it yields CASSPGQGAAGANVLTF.

By share, this clonotype counts as medium-sized. The chain couples TRBV7-3 to TRBJ2-2; D unclear. CDR1 is SGHTA and CDR2 is FQGTGA in the germline V gene. V shed 2 bases and J shed 4 bases, with 8 bases lying between them. The CDR3 covers 14 residues. This CDR3 reads CASSLDGTTGELFF. The DNA of the CDR3 is TGTGCCAGCAGCTTAGACGGCACCACCGGGGAGCTGTTTTTT.

By proportion, this clonotype is medium-sized. The chain couples TRBV7-2 to TRBJ2-3, with 8 bases that match TRBD2. This CDR3 region has 15 residues. J gave up 4 bases and V 5 bases, and 8 bases lay outside the gene matches. Germline V lookup: CDR1 SGHTA, CDR2 FQGNSA. CDR3 in amino acids: CASSGLADSADTQYF. The CDR3 DNA reads TGTGCCAGCAGCGGACTAGCCGACTCAGCAGATACGCAGTATTTT.

This clonotype was detected many times. The chain combines TRBV20-1 with TRBJ1-5; TRBD1 matches at 9 bases. CDR3 length: 17 residues. Germline CDR1 reads DFQATT; CDR2 reads SNEGSKA (reference sequence). V was clipped by 3 bases and J by 0 bases; unmatched bases: 9. CDR3 region: CSASGGQGRYSNQPQHF. The CDR3 nucleotides read TGCAGTGCTAGCGGCGGACAGGGGAGGTATAGCAATCAGCCCCAGCATTTT.

This clonotype occurred a few times. The genes are TRBV7-9 and TRBJ1-1; unclear D gene. Deletions cut 0 bases from V and 4 bases from J, with 3 bases between. The CDR3 length is 12 residues. Germline V gene data show CDR1 as SEHNR and CDR2 as FQNEAQ (reference sequence). The CDR3 here is CASSLAGTEAFF. The CDR3, as DNA: TGTGCCAGCAGCTTAGCGGGCACTGAAGCTTTCTTT.